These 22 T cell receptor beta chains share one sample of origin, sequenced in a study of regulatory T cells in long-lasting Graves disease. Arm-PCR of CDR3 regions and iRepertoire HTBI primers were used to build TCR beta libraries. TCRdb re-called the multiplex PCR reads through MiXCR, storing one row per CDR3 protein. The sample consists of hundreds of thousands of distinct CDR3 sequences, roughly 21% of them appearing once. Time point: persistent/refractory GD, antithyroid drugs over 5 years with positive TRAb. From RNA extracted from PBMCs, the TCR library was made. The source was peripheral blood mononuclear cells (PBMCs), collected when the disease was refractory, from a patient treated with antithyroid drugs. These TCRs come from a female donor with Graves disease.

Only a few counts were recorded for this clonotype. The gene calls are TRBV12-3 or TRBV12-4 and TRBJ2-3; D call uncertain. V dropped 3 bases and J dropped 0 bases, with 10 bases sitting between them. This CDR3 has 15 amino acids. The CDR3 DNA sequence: TGTGCCAGCAGTTTTACTGGCGCAAGCACAGATACGCAGTATTTT. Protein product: CASSFTGASTDTQYF.

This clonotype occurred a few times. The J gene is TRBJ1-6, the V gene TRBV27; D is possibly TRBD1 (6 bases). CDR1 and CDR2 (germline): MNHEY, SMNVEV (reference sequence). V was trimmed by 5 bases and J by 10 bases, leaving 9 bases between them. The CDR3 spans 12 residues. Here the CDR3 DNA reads TGTGCCAGCAGTCCCCAGGGGTCACCCCTCCACTTT. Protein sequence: CASSPQGSPLHF.

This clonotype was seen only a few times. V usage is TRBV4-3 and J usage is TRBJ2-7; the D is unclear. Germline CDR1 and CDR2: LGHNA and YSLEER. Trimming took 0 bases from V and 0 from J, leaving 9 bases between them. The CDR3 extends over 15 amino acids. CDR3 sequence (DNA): TGCGCCAGCAGCCAAGAACGAGGCAGCTCCTACGAGCAGTACTTC. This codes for CASSQERGSSYEQYF.

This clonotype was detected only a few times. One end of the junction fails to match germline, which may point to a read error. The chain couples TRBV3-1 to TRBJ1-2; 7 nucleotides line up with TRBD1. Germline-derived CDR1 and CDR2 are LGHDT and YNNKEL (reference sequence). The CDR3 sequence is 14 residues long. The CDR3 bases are TGTGCCAGCAGCCAAGAGGACAGGAACTATGGCTGCACCTTC. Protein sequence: CASSQEDRNYGCTF. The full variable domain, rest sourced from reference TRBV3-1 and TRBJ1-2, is DTAVSQTPKYLVTQMGNDKSIKCEQNLGHDTMYWYKQDSKKFLKIMFSYNNKELIINETVPNRFSPKSPDKAHLNLHINSLELGDSAVYFCASSQEDRNYGCTFGSGTRLTVV.

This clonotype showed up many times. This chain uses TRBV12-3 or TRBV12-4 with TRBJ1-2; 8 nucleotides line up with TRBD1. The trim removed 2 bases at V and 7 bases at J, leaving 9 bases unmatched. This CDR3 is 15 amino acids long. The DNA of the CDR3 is TGTGCCAGCAGTTTACCGCAGGGGGCGCTTCGTGGCTACACCTTC. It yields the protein CASSLPQGALRGYTF.

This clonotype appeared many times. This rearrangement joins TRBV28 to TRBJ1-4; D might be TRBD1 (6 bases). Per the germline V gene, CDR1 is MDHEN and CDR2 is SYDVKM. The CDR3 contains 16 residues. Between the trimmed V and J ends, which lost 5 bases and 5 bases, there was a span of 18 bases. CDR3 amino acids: CASSHMIQGGNEKLFF. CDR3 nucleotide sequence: TGTGCCAGCAGTCATATGATACAGGGAGGAAATGAAAAACTGTTTTTT.

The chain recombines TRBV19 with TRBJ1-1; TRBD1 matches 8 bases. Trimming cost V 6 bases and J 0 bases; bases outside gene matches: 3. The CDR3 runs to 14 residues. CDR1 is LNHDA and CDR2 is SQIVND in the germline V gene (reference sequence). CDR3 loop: CASRRQGMNTEAFF. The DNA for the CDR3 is TGTGCCAGTAGGCGACAGGGGATGAACACTGAAGCTTTCTTT.

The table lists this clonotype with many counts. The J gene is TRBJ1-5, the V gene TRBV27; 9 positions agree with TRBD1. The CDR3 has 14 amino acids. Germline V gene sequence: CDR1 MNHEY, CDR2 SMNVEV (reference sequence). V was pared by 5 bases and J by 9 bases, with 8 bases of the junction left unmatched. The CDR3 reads CASSLGTGNLPQHF. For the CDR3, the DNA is TGTGCCAGCAGTCTAGGGACAGGGAATTTGCCCCAGCATTTT.

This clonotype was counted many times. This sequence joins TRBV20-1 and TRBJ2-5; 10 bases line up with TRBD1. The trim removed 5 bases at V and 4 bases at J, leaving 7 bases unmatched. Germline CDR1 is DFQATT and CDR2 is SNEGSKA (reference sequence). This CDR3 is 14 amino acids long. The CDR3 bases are TGCAGTGCTGCCACTGGGACAGGGGTAGAGACCCAGTACTTC. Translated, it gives CSAATGTGVETQYF.

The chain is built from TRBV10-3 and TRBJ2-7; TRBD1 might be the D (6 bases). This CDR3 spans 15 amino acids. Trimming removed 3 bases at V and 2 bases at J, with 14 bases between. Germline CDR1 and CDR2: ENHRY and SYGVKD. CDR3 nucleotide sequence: TGTGCCATCAGTGATACCTTCCGGACAGCCTACGAGCAGTACTTC. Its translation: CAISDTFRTAYEQYF.

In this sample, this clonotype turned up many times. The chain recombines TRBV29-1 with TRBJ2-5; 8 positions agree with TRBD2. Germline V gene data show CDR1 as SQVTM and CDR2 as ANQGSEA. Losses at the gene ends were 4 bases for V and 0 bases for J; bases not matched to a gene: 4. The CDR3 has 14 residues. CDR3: CSVGSSGDQETQYF. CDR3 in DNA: TGCAGCGTTGGTAGTAGCGGGGACCAAGAGACCCAGTACTTC.

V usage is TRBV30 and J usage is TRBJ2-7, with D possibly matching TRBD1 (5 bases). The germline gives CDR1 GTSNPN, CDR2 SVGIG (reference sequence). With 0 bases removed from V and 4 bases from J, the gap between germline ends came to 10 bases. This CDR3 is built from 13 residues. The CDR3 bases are TGTGCCTGGAGTGTGGGCAGGGAATACGAGCAGTACTTC. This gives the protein CAWSVGREYEQYF.

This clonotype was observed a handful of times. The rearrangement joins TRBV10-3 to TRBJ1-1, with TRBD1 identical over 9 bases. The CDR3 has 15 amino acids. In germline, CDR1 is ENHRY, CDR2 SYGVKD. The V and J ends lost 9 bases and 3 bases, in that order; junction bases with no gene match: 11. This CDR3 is CAIRQGGRMDTEAFF. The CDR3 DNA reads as TGTGCCATTAGACAGGGGGGGAGGATGGACACTGAAGCTTTCTTT.

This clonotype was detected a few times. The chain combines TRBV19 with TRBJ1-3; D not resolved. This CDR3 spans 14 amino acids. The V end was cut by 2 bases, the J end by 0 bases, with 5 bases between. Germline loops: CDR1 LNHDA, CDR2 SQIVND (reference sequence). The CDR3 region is CASSIRTSGNTIYF. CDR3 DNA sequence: TGTGCCAGTAGTATACGGACCTCTGGAAACACCATATATTTT. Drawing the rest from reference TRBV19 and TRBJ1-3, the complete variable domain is DGGITQSPKYLFRKEGQNVTLSCEQNLNHDAMYWYRQDPGQGLRLIYYSQIVNDFQKGDIAEGYSVSREKKESFPLTVTSAQKNPTAFYLCASSIRTSGNTIYFGEGSWLTVV.

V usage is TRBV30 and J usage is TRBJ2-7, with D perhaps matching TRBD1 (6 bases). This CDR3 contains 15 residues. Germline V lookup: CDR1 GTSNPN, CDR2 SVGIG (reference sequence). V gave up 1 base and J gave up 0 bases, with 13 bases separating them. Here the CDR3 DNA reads TGTGCCTGGAGTGACAGGGAAGATAACTCCTACGAGCAGTACTTC. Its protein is CAWSDREDNSYEQYF. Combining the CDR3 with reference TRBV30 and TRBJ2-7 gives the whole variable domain SQTIHQWPATLVQPVGSPLSLECTVEGTSNPNLYWYRQAAGRGLQLLFYSVGIGQISSEVPQNLSASRPQDRQFILSSKKLLLSDSGFYLCAWSDREDNSYEQYFGPGTRLTVT.

The CDR3 reads CASSNNEQFF. DNA for the CDR3: TGTGCCAGCAGTAACAATGAGCAGTTCTTC. The V gene is TRBV6-2 or TRBV6-3, the J gene TRBJ2-1; D is unclear. Germline values: CDR1 MNHEY, CDR2 SVGEGT. The CDR3 totals 10 residues. V was trimmed by 5 bases and J by 5 bases, leaving 1 base between them.

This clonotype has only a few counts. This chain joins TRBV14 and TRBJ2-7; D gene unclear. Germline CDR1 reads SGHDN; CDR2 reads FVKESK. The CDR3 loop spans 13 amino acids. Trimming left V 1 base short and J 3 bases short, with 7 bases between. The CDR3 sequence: CASSQGGNYEQYF. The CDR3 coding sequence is TGTGCCAGCAGCCAAGGGGGAAACTACGAGCAGTACTTC.

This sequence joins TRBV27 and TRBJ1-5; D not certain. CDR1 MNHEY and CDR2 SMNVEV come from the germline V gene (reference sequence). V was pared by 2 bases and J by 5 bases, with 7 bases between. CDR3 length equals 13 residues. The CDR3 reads CASSLREDQPQHF. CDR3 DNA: TGTGCCAGCAGTTTAAGGGAAGATCAGCCCCAGCATTTT.

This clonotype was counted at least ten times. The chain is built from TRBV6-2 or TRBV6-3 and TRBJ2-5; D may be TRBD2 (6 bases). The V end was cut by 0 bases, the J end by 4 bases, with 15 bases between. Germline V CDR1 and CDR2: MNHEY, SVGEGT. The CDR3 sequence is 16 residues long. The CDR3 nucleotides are TGTGCCAGCAGTTACTCAGGCGGGGAGACTGGAGAGACCCAGTACTTC. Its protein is CASSYSGGETGETQYF.

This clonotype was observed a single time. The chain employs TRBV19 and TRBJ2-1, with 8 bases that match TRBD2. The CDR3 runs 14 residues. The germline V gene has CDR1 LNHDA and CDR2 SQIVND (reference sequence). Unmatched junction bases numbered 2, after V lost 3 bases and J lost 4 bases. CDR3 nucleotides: TGTGCCAGTAGTATTATAGCGGGGTACAATGAGCAGTTCTTC. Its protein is CASSIIAGYNEQFF.

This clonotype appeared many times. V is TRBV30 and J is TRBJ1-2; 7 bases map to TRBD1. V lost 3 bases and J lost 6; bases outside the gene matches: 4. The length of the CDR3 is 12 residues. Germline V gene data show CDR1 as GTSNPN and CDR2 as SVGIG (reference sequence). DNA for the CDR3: TGTGCCTGGAGGGAAGGGGGCCATGGCTACACCTTC. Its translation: CAWREGGHGYTF. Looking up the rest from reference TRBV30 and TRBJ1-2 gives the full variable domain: SQTIHQWPATLVQPVGSPLSLECTVEGTSNPNLYWYRQAAGRGLQLLFYSVGIGQISSEVPQNLSASRPQDRQFILSSKKLLLSDSGFYLCAWREGGHGYTFGSGTRLTVV.

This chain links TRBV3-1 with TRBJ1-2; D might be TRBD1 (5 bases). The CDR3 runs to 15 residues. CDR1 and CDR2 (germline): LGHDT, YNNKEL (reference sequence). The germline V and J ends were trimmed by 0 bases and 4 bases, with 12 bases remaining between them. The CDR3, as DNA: TGTGCCAGCAGCCAAGATGGGGGGGTGTTCTATGGCTACACCTTC. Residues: CASSQDGGVFYGYTF. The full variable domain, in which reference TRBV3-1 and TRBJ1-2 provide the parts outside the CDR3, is DTAVSQTPKYLVTQMGNDKSIKCEQNLGHDTMYWYKQDSKKFLKIMFSYNNKELIINETVPNRFSPKSPDKAHLNLHINSLELGDSAVYFCASSQDGGVFYGYTFGSGTRLTVV.